The text below deals with one T cell receptor (beta chain). Its antigen is unidentified. This specimen belongs to a study of shared clonotypes between healthy human individuals. Whole-study findings and limits: Among donors, sharing of clonotypes was expected to be affected by sequencing depth.

The protocol was immunoSEQ multiplex PCR, while the TCRdb copy is restricted to in-frame clones and leaves out a portion. The profile shows 2 million to 2.5 million clones, almost 96% of them singletons. The germline gives CDR1 SGHDT, CDR2 YYEEEE. The CDR3 spans 13 residues. Deletions cut 4 bases from V and 4 bases from J, with 9 bases between. Source material: naive CD4+ T cells sorted from blood. Subset denoted: CD45RA+ positively selected. The gene calls are TRBV5-6 and TRBJ1-3; D call uncertain. The receptor was isolated from a man between 18 and 35 years old in good health. CDR3 loop: CASSPSKGNTIYF. In nucleotides, the CDR3 is TGTGCCAGCAGCCCCAGTAAGGGAAACACCATATATTTT.